This entry is about one T cell receptor (beta chain). The sample carries other DNA sequences with the same CDR3. The data stem from a study of cytomegalovirus exposure and HLA in healthy donors. Use of 60 Vbeta and 13 Jbeta primers characterized the PCR. Clones were sequenced by immunoSEQ multiplex PCR, and TCRdb holds only the in-frame ones, with some missing. The table has approximately 180,000 clones, approximately 80% seen once; the top ten hold 1.5% to 2%. Sequenced material: PBMCs. This receptor was taken from a woman in her 30s in good health and CMV-seronegative.

The CDR3, as DNA: TGTGCCAGCAGTCGAACAGGGGACGAGCAGTACTTC. Amino acids: CASSRTGDEQYF. The chain combines TRBV6-5 with TRBJ2-7, with TRBD1 matching 7 bases. Trimming at V came to 5 bases and at J to 5 bases, leaving 3 bases not matched to a gene. Germline assignment: CDR1 MNHEY and CDR2 SVGAGI. The CDR3 spans 12 residues.